This T cell receptor (beta chain) emerged from a study of T cell responses to AZD1222 COVID-19 vaccine. Per the germline V gene, CDR1 is LNHDA and CDR2 is SQIVND (reference sequence). The CDR3 totals 17 residues. V lost 1 base and J lost 4; bases outside the gene matches: 8. Study-level points and caveats: There were mostly white British donors and more females than males, and clonal diversity was possibly underestimated. Once two AZD1222 doses were given, Spike-specific TCR breadth and depth went up.

As regards this clone: The antigen remains unidentified.

The method was immunoSEQ multiplex PCR; TCRdb's version includes in-frame clones alone and lacks a portion of them. The data hold around 130,000 clones, with 91% observed a single time. The source of this sequence is an adult in good health. Source: peripheral blood, taken on day 0 of AZD1222 vaccination. This chain joins TRBV19 and TRBJ2-3, with 10 bases lining up with TRBD1. Here the CDR3 DNA reads TGTGCCAGTAGTATAGTCCGGACAGGGGGGAGGGCAGATACGCAGTATTTT. Translated, it gives CASSIVRTGGRADTQYF.